A selection of T cell receptor beta chains follows, all from one sample in a study of T-cell reconstitution after alpha-beta-depleted transplantation in children. TCRdb used MiXCR to reprocess the PCR reads, holding one entry per CDR3 protein. The repertoire holds about 92,000 distinct CDR3 sequences, with 10% to 15% as singletons. This sample comprised PBMCs from the stem cell graft donor, obtained from the stem cell graft. Every receptor here comes from a human donor who donated a stem cell graft to a child with inherited bone marrow failure. CDR3s include the opening cysteine and the closing phenylalanine or tryptophan. Each record gives: clone size, V gene, J gene, D gene, CDR3 protein, CDR3 DNA. A D gene is named only where the DNA matches it firmly. A row's size may be missing; if present it is once, few, many or a size class.

abundance: -
v_gene: TRBV7-2
j_gene: TRBJ2-7
d_gene: -
CDR3aa: CASSLGTGREQYF
CDR3nt: TGTGCCAGCAGCTTAGGTACAGGGAGAGAGCAGTACTTC

abundance: many
v_gene: TRBV6-2/TRBV6-3
j_gene: TRBJ1-5
d_gene: -
CDR3aa: CASSPSTGIGAQHF
CDR3nt: TGTGCCAGCAGCCCTTCAACAGGGATCGGGGCCCAGCATTTT

abundance: many
v_gene: TRBV4-3
j_gene: TRBJ1-1
d_gene: TRBD1
CDR3aa: CASPTGGLGTEAFF
CDR3nt: TGCGCCAGCCCCACAGGGGGCTTGGGCACTGAAGCTTTCTTT

abundance: many
v_gene: TRBV25-1
j_gene: TRBJ2-7
d_gene: -
CDR3aa: CASSLAGPPYYEQYF
CDR3nt: TGTGCCAGCAGCCTGGCGGGGCCCCCTTACTACGAGCAGTACTTC

abundance: many
v_gene: TRBV6-2/TRBV6-3
j_gene: TRBJ2-3
d_gene: TRBD1
CDR3aa: CASSYSSDRDGDTQYF
CDR3nt: TGTGCCAGCAGTTACTCGAGCGACAGGGATGGAGATACGCAGTATTTT

abundance: -
v_gene: TRBV5-1
j_gene: TRBJ2-6
d_gene: -
CDR3aa: CASSANLASGANVLTF
CDR3nt: TGCGCCAGCAGCGCCAACCTTGCCTCTGGGGCCAACGTCCTGACTTTC

abundance: -
v_gene: TRBV7-9
j_gene: TRBJ2-7
d_gene: TRBD1
CDR3aa: CASSSRQGLNYEQYF
CDR3nt: TGTGCCAGCAGCTCCCGACAGGGATTGAACTACGAGCAGTACTTC

abundance: -
v_gene: TRBV7-3
j_gene: TRBJ2-7
d_gene: -
CDR3aa: CASSFSPGNEQYF
CDR3nt: TGTGCCAGCAGTTTCTCTCCGGGTAACGAGCAGTACTTC

abundance: many
v_gene: TRBV6-2/TRBV6-3
j_gene: TRBJ1-1
d_gene: TRBD1
CDR3aa: CASRNGETGASEAFF
CDR3nt: TGTGCCAGCAGAAACGGAGAAACAGGGGCTAGTGAAGCTTTCTTT

abundance: many
v_gene: TRBV7-2
j_gene: TRBJ2-3
d_gene: TRBD1
CDR3aa: CASSPPGTGVNTQYF
CDR3nt: TGTGCCAGCAGCCCACCCGGGACAGGGGTGAATACGCAGTATTTT

abundance: many
v_gene: TRBV14
j_gene: TRBJ1-4
d_gene: -
CDR3aa: CASSLRGTNEKLFF
CDR3nt: TGTGCCAGCAGCCTCAGAGGAACTAATGAAAAACTGTTTTTT

abundance: medium-sized
v_gene: TRBV3-1
j_gene: TRBJ2-7
d_gene: -
CDR3aa: CASSEGLNYEQYF
CDR3nt: TGTGCCAGCAGTGAGGGGCTCAACTACGAGCAGTACTTC

abundance: many
v_gene: TRBV5-1
j_gene: TRBJ2-7
d_gene: -
CDR3aa: CASSLGGTASGFYEQYF
CDR3nt: TGCGCCAGCAGCTTGGGTGGGACTGCATCCGGGTTCTACGAGCAGTACTTC

abundance: once
v_gene: TRBV7-6
j_gene: TRBJ1-2
d_gene: -
CDR3aa: CASSTADGFYGYTF
CDR3nt: TGTGCCAGCAGCACCGCGGATGGATTCTATGGCTACACCTTC

abundance: many
v_gene: TRBV7-2
j_gene: TRBJ2-7
d_gene: -
CDR3aa: CASSFNSYEQYF
CDR3nt: TGTGCCAGCAGCTTTAACAGTTACGAGCAGTACTTC

abundance: many
v_gene: TRBV12-3/TRBV12-4
j_gene: TRBJ2-5
d_gene: -
CDR3aa: CASSLFQQETQYF
CDR3nt: TGTGCCAGCAGTTTATTCCAGCAAGAGACCCAGTACTTC

abundance: many
v_gene: TRBV4-2
j_gene: TRBJ1-2
d_gene: TRBD1
CDR3aa: CASSQEGTVANYGYTF
CDR3nt: TGTGCCAGCAGCCAAGAGGGGACAGTCGCTAACTATGGCTACACCTTC

abundance: many
v_gene: TRBV5-1
j_gene: TRBJ1-1
d_gene: TRBD1
CDR3aa: CASSRGTGMLKGTEAFF
CDR3nt: TGCGCCAGCAGCAGAGGGACAGGGATGCTGAAGGGCACTGAAGCTTTCTTT

abundance: -
v_gene: TRBV11-1
j_gene: TRBJ2-3
d_gene: -
CDR3aa: CASRLDGGFGTQYF
CDR3nt: TGTGCCAGCAGATTGGACGGGGGTTTTGGTACGCAGTATTTT

abundance: many
v_gene: TRBV15
j_gene: TRBJ1-6
d_gene: -
CDR3aa: CATSRAHPPLHF
CDR3nt: TGTGCCACCAGCAGGGCCCATCCACCCCTCCACTTT

abundance: many
v_gene: TRBV20-1
j_gene: TRBJ2-3
d_gene: -
CDR3aa: CSAPRTDTQYF
CDR3nt: TGCAGTGCACCGAGGACAGATACGCAGTATTTT

abundance: many
v_gene: TRBV29-1
j_gene: TRBJ2-3
d_gene: TRBD2
CDR3aa: CSVASGRTDTQYF
CDR3nt: TGCAGCGTTGCTAGCGGGCGCACAGATACGCAGTATTTT

abundance: many
v_gene: TRBV20-1
j_gene: TRBJ1-1
d_gene: -
CDR3aa: CSARDQPAVTEAFF
CDR3nt: TGCAGTGCTAGAGATCAACCGGCAGTAACTGAAGCTTTCTTT

abundance: many
v_gene: TRBV5-1
j_gene: TRBJ2-7
d_gene: TRBD2
CDR3aa: CASSLRAAGESYEQYF
CDR3nt: TGCGCCAGCAGCTTGAGAGCTGCGGGGGAGAGCTACGAGCAGTACTTC

abundance: many
v_gene: TRBV7-3
j_gene: TRBJ2-5
d_gene: TRBD2
CDR3aa: CASSYTGGKTQYF
CDR3nt: TGTGCCAGCAGCTACACGGGGGGGAAGACCCAGTACTTC

abundance: many
v_gene: TRBV20-1
j_gene: TRBJ2-5
d_gene: -
CDR3aa: CSARDGGETQYF
CDR3nt: TGCAGTGCTAGAGATGGCGGAGAGACCCAGTACTTC

abundance: many
v_gene: TRBV29-1
j_gene: TRBJ2-5
d_gene: TRBD2
CDR3aa: CSVSWRGQETQYF
CDR3nt: TGCAGCGTTAGTTGGCGGGGGCAAGAGACCCAGTACTTC

abundance: many
v_gene: TRBV27
j_gene: TRBJ2-5
d_gene: -
CDR3aa: CASSLSASGGETQYF
CDR3nt: TGTGCCAGCAGTTTATCGGCAAGCGGAGGAGAGACCCAGTACTTC

abundance: few
v_gene: TRBV2
j_gene: TRBJ2-1
d_gene: -
CDR3aa: CASSEDLAGSSYNEQFF
CDR3nt: TGTGCCAGCAGTGAAGATCTGGCGGGGAGCTCCTACAATGAGCAGTTCTTC